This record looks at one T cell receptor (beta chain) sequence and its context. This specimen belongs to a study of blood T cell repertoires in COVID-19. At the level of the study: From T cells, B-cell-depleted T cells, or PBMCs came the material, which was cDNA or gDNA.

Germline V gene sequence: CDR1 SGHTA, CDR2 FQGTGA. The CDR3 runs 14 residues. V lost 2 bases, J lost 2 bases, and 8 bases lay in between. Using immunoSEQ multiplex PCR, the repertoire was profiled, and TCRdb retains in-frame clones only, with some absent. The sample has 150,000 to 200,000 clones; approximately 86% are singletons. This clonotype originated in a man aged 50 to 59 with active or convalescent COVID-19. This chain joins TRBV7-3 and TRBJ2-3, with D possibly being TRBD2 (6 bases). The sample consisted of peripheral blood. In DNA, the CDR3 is TGTGCCAGCAGCTTAGGCGGGAACACAGATACGCAGTATTTT. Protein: CASSLGGNTDTQYF. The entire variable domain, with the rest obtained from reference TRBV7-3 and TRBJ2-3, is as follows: GAGVSQTPSNKVTEKGKYVELRCDPISGHTALYWYRQSLGQGPEFLIYFQGTGAADDSGLPNDRFFAVRPEGSVSTLKIQRTERGDSAVYLCASSLGGNTDTQYFGPGTRLTVL.